The 28 T cell receptor beta chains presented below share a single source sample, sequenced in a study of blood T cell repertoires in COVID-19. Only in-frame clones appear in the TCRdb table, and some are missing; sequencing was by immunoSEQ multiplex PCR. The repertoire consists of 250,000 to 300,000 clones, with 70% to 90% occurring once and the leading ten covering about 3.6%. The material sequenced was peripheral blood. These receptor sequences come from a young man with active or convalescent COVID-19.

The V call is TRBV29-1, the J call TRBJ1-2; 10 nucleotides match TRBD1. J lost 7 bases, V lost 5 bases, and 4 bases had no gene match. The CDR3 loop spans 12 amino acids. The germline CDR1 and CDR2 sequences are SQVTM and ANQGSEA. For the CDR3, the DNA is TGCAGCGTTTTGACAGGGGGCATTGGCTACACCTTC. Protein sequence: CSVLTGGIGYTF.

The chain links TRBV28 to TRBJ2-2; D remains unclear. V lost 6 bases, J lost 4 bases, and 6 bases lay in between. The CDR3 runs 12 residues. Germline V gene lookup returns CDR1 MDHEN and CDR2 SYDVKM. This CDR3 reads CASRASTGELFF. The CDR3 nucleotides are TGTGCCAGCAGAGCTAGCACCGGGGAGCTGTTTTTT.

CDR3: CASSQTAGLAGGWNEQFF. The CDR3 DNA is TGCGCCAGCAGCCAGACCGCCGGACTAGCGGGGGGTTGGAATGAGCAGTTCTTC. The chain couples TRBV4-1 to TRBJ2-1; 14 bases match TRBD2. V trimming: 3 bases; J trimming: 7 bases; junction bases outside the gene matches: 11. Germline assignment: CDR1 MGHRA and CDR2 YSYEKL. The CDR3 covers 18 residues.

The chain employs TRBV11-3 and TRBJ2-5; D possibly corresponds to TRBD2 (5 bases). The ends were cut back, 0 bases at V and 4 bases at J, with 9 bases in the middle. The CDR3 extends over 14 amino acids. Germline loops: CDR1 SGHNT, CDR2 YENEEA. CDR3 in DNA: TGTGCCAGCAGCTTAGAGGCGGGTCTAGAGACCCAGTACTTC. Its protein product is CASSLEAGLETQYF. Full variable domain (remainder filled in from reference TRBV11-3 and TRBJ2-5): EAGVVQSPRYKIIEKKQPVAFWCNPISGHNTLYWYLQNLGQGPELLIRYENEEAVDDSQLPKDRFSAERLKGVDSTLKIQPAELGDSAVYLCASSLEAGLETQYFGPGTRLLVL.

This chain links TRBV6-5 with TRBJ1-2; D remains unclear. Germline V gives CDR1 MNHEY, CDR2 SVGAGI. V was trimmed by 7 bases and J by 8 bases, leaving 11 bases between them. The CDR3 extends over 11 amino acids. The CDR3 protein is CASTGSRGYTF. The CDR3 DNA reads TGTGCCAGCACGGGGAGTCGAGGCTACACCTTC.

V usage is TRBV19 and J usage is TRBJ1-5, with a possible D match to TRBD1 (5 bases). The CDR3 consists of 15 residues. Germline V gives CDR1 LNHDA, CDR2 SQIVND (reference sequence). V lost 7 bases and J 5 bases, leaving 18 bases between the germline ends. The CDR3 loop reads CASNEPTGPHQPQHF. CDR3 nucleotides: TGTGCCAGTAACGAACCTACAGGCCCCCATCAGCCCCAGCATTTT.

The V call is TRBV12-3 or TRBV12-4, the J call TRBJ2-1; possible D gene TRBD1, 7 bases. With 10 bases removed from V and 4 bases from J, the gap between germline ends came to 11 bases. The CDR3 totals 12 residues. The CDR3 region is CAIQGGYNEQFF. The CDR3 nucleotides are TGTGCCATCCAGGGGGGATACAATGAGCAGTTCTTC.

The J gene is TRBJ2-2, the V gene TRBV6-5; D perhaps matches TRBD1 (5 bases). Germline CDR1 reads MNHEY; CDR2 reads SVGAGI. CDR3 length: 15 amino acids. Trimming cost V 1 base and J 9 bases, with 15 bases left between them. In DNA form, the CDR3 reads TGTGCCAGCAGTTACTGGCAGGGTAGTATACGGGAGCTGTTTTTT. Protein sequence: CASSYWQGSIRELFF.

The V and J genes are TRBV6-1 and TRBJ2-1, with 10 positions matching TRBD1. The V segment lost 3 bases and the J segment 7 bases; nucleotides outside the gene matches: 6. Germline CDR1 is MNHNS and CDR2 is SASEGT. The CDR3 is made up of 15 amino acids. The CDR3 coding sequence is TGTGCCAGCAGTGACGGGACAGGGGATACGAATGAGCAGTTCTTC. Translation gives CASSDGTGDTNEQFF.

The chain joins TRBV12-2 to TRBJ2-5; the D call TRBD2 from the table was never checked on the DNA. TRBV12-2 is a known pseudogene. The CDR3 runs to 17 residues. In DNA, the CDR3 is TGTGCAAGTCGTCGCATGGACGGAGCGGGTTCCCAAGAGACCCAGTACTTC. Amino acids: CASRRMDGAGSQETQYF.

This clone was found once. The chain is built from TRBV5-4 and TRBJ1-3; 7 bases map to TRBD1. The CDR3 is 15 amino acids. J was trimmed by 0 bases and V by 4 bases; bases with no gene match: 4. CDR1 and CDR2 (germline): SGHNT, YYREEE (reference sequence). DNA of the CDR3: TGTGCCAGCAGCACTCGGGACAGCTCTGGAAACACCATATATTTT. It encodes CASSTRDSSGNTIYF.

This clone was found once. The chain employs TRBV30 and TRBJ1-2; D is perhaps TRBD1 (6 bases). This CDR3 region has 13 residues. Looked up from germline, CDR1 is GTSNPN and CDR2 is SVGIG (reference sequence). Trimming took off 6 bases at V and 1 base at J, with 12 bases between the two ends. CDR3 in amino acids: CACGTQDNYGYTF. CDR3 nucleotides: TGTGCCTGTGGGACACAGGATAACTATGGCTACACCTTC.

The gene calls are TRBV10-3 and TRBJ2-2, with D hard to call. Germline CDR1 ENHRY, CDR2 SYGVKD. CDR3 length equals 14 residues. Trimming left V 9 bases short and J 2 bases short, with 13 bases between. The CDR3 bases are TGTGCCATTACTGACCGGGTAAACACCGGGGAGCTGTTTTTT. It translates to CAITDRVNTGELFF.

This rearrangement joins TRBV6-4 to TRBJ1-5, with no clear D. This CDR3 has 14 residues. Trimming cost V 4 bases and J 7 bases, with 14 bases left between them. Germline values: CDR1 MRHNA, CDR2 SNTAGT. CDR3 DNA: TGTGCCAGCAGTGGGGAGGGAGGGTCACAGCCCCAGCATTTT. It is translated as CASSGEGGSQPQHF.

The chain combines TRBV4-1 with TRBJ2-2; possibly TRBD2 for D (5 bases). Trimming left V 4 bases short and J 6 bases short, with 9 bases between. The germline gives CDR1 MGHRA, CDR2 YSYEKL. The CDR3 covers 13 residues. The CDR3 protein is CASSPWRPGELFF. The CDR3 DNA follows: TGCGCCAGCAGCCCCTGGAGGCCCGGGGAGCTGTTTTTT.

The J gene is TRBJ1-4, the V gene TRBV7-9, with D hard to call. Trimming left V 5 bases short and J 0 bases short, with 10 bases between. The CDR3 has 15 amino acids. CDR1 and CDR2 (germline): SEHNR, FQNEAQ (reference sequence). The CDR3 bases are TGTGCCAGCAGCACCACGGGGACAACTAATGAAAAACTGTTTTTT. This encodes CASSTTGTTNEKLFF.

The gene calls are TRBV10-2 and TRBJ2-1; D ambiguous. Between the trimmed V and J ends, which lost 3 bases and 6 bases, there was a span of 27 bases. The length of the CDR3 is 19 residues. Germline V gene data show CDR1 as WSHSY and CDR2 as SAAADI. The CDR3 protein is CASSDVSRPGSYTFNEQFF. As DNA, the CDR3 is TGCGCCAGCAGTGACGTTAGTAGACCCGGGTCCTATACCTTCAATGAGCAGTTCTTC.

This rearrangement joins TRBV7-6 to TRBJ1-4, with TRBD1 matching over 9 bases. V lost 1 base and J lost 8; bases outside the gene matches: 5. Germline V gene sequence: CDR1 SGHVS, CDR2 FNYEAQ. This CDR3 spans 15 amino acids. The CDR3 is CASSLGGQGGEKLFF. The CDR3 nucleotides read TGTGCCAGCAGCTTAGGGGGACAGGGAGGGGAAAAACTGTTTTTT.

This clone was seen only once. The chain combines TRBV27 with TRBJ1-5, with a possible D match to TRBD1 (6 bases). The CDR3 is 15 residues long. Trimming took 3 bases from V and 3 from J, leaving 12 bases between them. The V gene's germline CDR1 is MNHEY and CDR2 SMNVEV (reference sequence). The CDR3 DNA is TGTGCCAGCAGTTTTAGAGGACAGCACAATCAGCCCCAGCATTTT. Translation: CASSFRGQHNQPQHF.

The V and J genes are TRBV18 and TRBJ2-7; 7 bases agree with TRBD1. J lost 2 bases, V lost 4 bases, and 5 bases had no gene match. The germline V gene encodes CDR1 KGHSH and CDR2 LQKENI. The CDR3 runs 14 residues. This CDR3 is CASSRGDSTYEQYF. The CDR3 coding sequence is TGTGCCAGCTCACGAGGGGACAGCACCTACGAGCAGTACTTC.

The V call is TRBV30, the J call TRBJ2-1, with TRBD2 identical over 9 bases. This CDR3 comprises 17 residues. CDR1 and CDR2 (germline): GTSNPN, SVGIG (reference sequence). With V trimmed by 7 bases and J by 6 bases, 19 bases remained unmatched. The CDR3 DNA is TGTGCCTCTACGGAGGGCGGGGGGGTCCTCTCCCTCAATGAGCAGTTCTTC. Protein product: CASTEGGGVLSLNEQFF.

This clone has a single count. The chain employs TRBV19 and TRBJ1-4; D not resolved. The germline gives CDR1 LNHDA, CDR2 SQIVND (reference sequence). The CDR3 spans 13 residues. Trimming removed 2 bases from V and 7 bases from J, with 8 bases in between. The CDR3 region has the DNA TGTGCCAGTAGTATACCGGAGGGTGAAAAACTGTTTTTT. Protein sequence: CASSIPEGEKLFF.

The chain combines TRBV19 with TRBJ1-6; 8 bases align to TRBD1. Germline loops: CDR1 LNHDA, CDR2 SQIVND (reference sequence). The junction had 10 bases not matched to a gene; V was cut back by 5 bases and J by 10 bases. The CDR3 spans 15 residues. In DNA, the CDR3 is TGTGCCAGTAGTGTCAACGACAGGGGAGGATCACCCCTCCACTTT. Residues: CASSVNDRGGSPLHF. The whole variable domain, filled in from reference TRBV19 and TRBJ1-6, reads DGGITQSPKYLFRKEGQNVTLSCEQNLNHDAMYWYRQDPGQGLRLIYYSQIVNDFQKGDIAEGYSVSREKKESFPLTVTSAQKNPTAFYLCASSVNDRGGSPLHFGNGTRLTVT.

The V call is TRBV6-6, the J call TRBJ2-7, with TRBD1 identical over 9 bases. CDR3 size: 14 residues. J gave up 9 bases and V 5 bases, and 11 bases lay outside the gene matches. CDR1 and CDR2 from the germline V gene are MNHNY and SVGAGI (reference sequence). CDR3 bases: TGTGCCAGCAGTCTGGGACAGGGATTAATGGCGCAGTACTTC. The encoded protein is CASSLGQGLMAQYF.

The J gene is TRBJ2-1, the V gene TRBV10-3; 12 bases map to TRBD2. Per the germline V gene, CDR1 is ENHRY and CDR2 is SYGVKD. This CDR3 comprises 17 residues. Trimming removed 7 bases from V and 4 bases from J; junction bases left unmatched: 11. The CDR3, as DNA: TGTGCCATCAAAGGGGACCGAGGGACTAGCGGGTACAATGAGCAGTTCTTC. It is translated as CAIKGDRGTSGYNEQFF.

The chain couples TRBV7-8 to TRBJ2-7; 9 bases fit TRBD2. The CDR3 has 13 residues. Germline CDR1 reads SGHVS; CDR2 reads FQNEAQ. Trimming removed 9 bases from V and 3 bases from J; junction bases left unmatched: 6. In DNA form, the CDR3 reads TGTGCCAGTGGGCGGGAGGGGGGCTACGAGCAGTACTTC. Its protein is CASGREGGYEQYF.

This clone was counted many times. The chain uses TRBV11-2 and TRBJ1-6; 11 positions agree with TRBD1. The germline V gene encodes CDR1 SGHAT and CDR2 FQNNGV. This CDR3 spans 14 amino acids. V shed 5 bases, J shed 10 bases, and the junction held 4 bases outside the gene matches. The DNA of the CDR3 is TGTGCCAGCAGCCCGGACAGGGGGCCCTCACCCCTCCACTTT. Its protein is CASSPDRGPSPLHF.

The V call is TRBV5-1, the J call TRBJ2-3; no firm D call. Germline V gives CDR1 SGHRS, CDR2 YFSETQ. This CDR3 has 14 amino acids. Trimming shortened V by 4 bases and J by 2 bases, and 11 bases separated the two germline ends. The CDR3 loop is CASSESSLTDTQYF. The CDR3 DNA reads as TGCGCCAGCAGCGAGTCCTCCCTCACAGATACGCAGTATTTT.